Listed here are 5 T cell receptor beta chains from one sample, sequenced in a study of T cell responses to AZD1222 COVID-19 vaccine. Method: immunoSEQ multiplex PCR; TCRdb's copy keeps in-frame clones and lacks some. The sample comprises some 150,000 clones, less than 90% of which are singletons, and roughly 1.7% rests with the top ten. Sample: peripheral blood, taken on day 0 of AZD1222 vaccination. The receptors come from an adult in good health.

The V gene is TRBV10-3, the J gene TRBJ2-3, with D unresolved. Trimming removed 3 bases from V and 6 bases from J, with 7 bases in between. This CDR3 has 12 residues. Germline V gene lookup returns CDR1 ENHRY and CDR2 SYGVKD. CDR3 region: CAISELVDTQYF. The CDR3 nucleotides read TGTGCCATCAGTGAACTTGTGGATACGCAGTATTTT.

This chain links TRBV7-2 with TRBJ2-7; TRBD1 agrees at 8 bases. Germline assignment: CDR1 SGHTA and CDR2 FQGNSA. The CDR3 spans 14 residues. V trimming: 5 bases; J trimming: 7 bases; junction bases outside the gene matches: 10. The CDR3 is CASSPRQGSIEQYF. DNA of the CDR3: TGTGCCAGCAGCCCTCGACAGGGGTCGATAGAGCAGTACTTC.

This chain uses TRBV6-5 with TRBJ1-1; unclear D gene. The CDR3 spans 14 residues. The ends were cut back, 2 bases at V and 2 bases at J, with 9 bases in the middle. From germline, CDR1 is MNHEY and CDR2 SVGAGI. The CDR3 bases are TGTGCCAGCAGTTACGGCGGCAGCAACACTGAAGCTTTCTTT. This sequence encodes CASSYGGSNTEAFF.

This rearrangement joins TRBV10-1 to TRBJ1-5; unclear D gene. CDR1 WNHNN and CDR2 SYGVQD come from the germline V gene (reference sequence). The CDR3 has 14 amino acids. The V end was cut by 1 base, the J end by 2 bases, with 6 bases between. For the CDR3, the DNA is TGCGCCAGCAGTGAGTTACCGGGCAATCAGCCCCAGCATTTT. It translates to CASSELPGNQPQHF.

The chain combines TRBV7-3 with TRBJ2-2, with unresolved D. The CDR3 length is 12 residues. Trimming removed 2 bases at V and 7 bases at J, with 5 bases between. Looked up from germline, CDR1 is SGHTA and CDR2 is FQGTGA. The CDR3 loop is CASSLSDGELFF. The CDR3 DNA reads as TGTGCCAGCAGCTTATCTGACGGGGAGCTGTTTTTT.